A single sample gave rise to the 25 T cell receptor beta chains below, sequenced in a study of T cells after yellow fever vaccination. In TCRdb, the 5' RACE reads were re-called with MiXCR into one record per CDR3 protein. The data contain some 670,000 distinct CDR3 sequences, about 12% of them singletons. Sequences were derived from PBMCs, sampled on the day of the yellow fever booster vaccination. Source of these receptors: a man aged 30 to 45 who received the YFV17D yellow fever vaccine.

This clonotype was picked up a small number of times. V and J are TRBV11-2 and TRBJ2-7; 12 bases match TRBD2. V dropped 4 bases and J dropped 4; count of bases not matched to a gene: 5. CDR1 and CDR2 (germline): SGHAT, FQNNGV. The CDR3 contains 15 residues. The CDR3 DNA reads TGTGCCAGCAGCTCAGTTACTAGCGGGAGGTACGAGCAGTACTTC. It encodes CASSSVTSGRYEQYF.

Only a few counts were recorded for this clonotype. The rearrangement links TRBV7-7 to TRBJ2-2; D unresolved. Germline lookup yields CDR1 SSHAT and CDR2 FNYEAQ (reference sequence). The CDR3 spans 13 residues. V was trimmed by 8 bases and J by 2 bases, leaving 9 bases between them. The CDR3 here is CASHSGNTGELFF. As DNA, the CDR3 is TGTGCCAGCCATAGTGGAAACACCGGGGAGCTGTTTTTT.

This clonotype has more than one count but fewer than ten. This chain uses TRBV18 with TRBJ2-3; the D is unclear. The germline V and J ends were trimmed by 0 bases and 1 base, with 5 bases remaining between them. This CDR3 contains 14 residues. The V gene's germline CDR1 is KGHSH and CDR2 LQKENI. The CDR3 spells CASSPPSRTDTQYF. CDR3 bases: TGTGCCAGCTCACCACCCTCCCGCACAGATACGCAGTATTTT.

DNA of the CDR3: TGTGCCAGCAGCAGACTAGCGCCCCTCAGCATTCAGTACTTC. Translated, it gives CASSRLAPLSIQYF. This sequence joins TRBV6-2 or TRBV6-3 and TRBJ2-4; TRBD2 agrees at 8 bases. The CDR3 is made up of 14 amino acids. Germline CDR1 reads MNHEY; CDR2 reads SVGEGT. V lost 6 bases to trimming and J lost 9 bases; unmatched junction nucleotides: 10.

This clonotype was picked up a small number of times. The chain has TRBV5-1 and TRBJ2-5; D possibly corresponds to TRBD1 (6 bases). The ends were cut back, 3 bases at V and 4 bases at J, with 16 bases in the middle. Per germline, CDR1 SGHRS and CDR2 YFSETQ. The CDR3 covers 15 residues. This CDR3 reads CASSWGRGGRETQYF. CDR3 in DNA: TGCGCCAGCAGCTGGGGGCGAGGGGGTCGAGAGACCCAGTACTTC. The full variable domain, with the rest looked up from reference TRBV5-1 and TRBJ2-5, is KAGVTQTPRYLIKTRGQQVTLSCSPISGHRSVSWYQQTPGQGLQFLFEYFSETQRNKGNFPGRFSGRQFSNSRSEMNVSTLELGDSALYLCASSWGRGGRETQYFGPGTRLLVL.

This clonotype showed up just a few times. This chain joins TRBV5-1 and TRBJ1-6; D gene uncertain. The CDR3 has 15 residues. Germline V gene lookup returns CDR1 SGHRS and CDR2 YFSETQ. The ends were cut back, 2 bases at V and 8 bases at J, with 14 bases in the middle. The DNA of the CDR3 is TGCGCCAGCAGCTTTAACTCTCATATAGATTCACCCCTCCACTTT. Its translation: CASSFNSHIDSPLHF.

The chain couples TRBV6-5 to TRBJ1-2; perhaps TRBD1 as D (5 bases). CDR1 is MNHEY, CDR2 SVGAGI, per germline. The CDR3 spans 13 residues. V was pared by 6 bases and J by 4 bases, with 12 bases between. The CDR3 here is CASRVDTRYGYTF. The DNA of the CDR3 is TGTGCCAGCAGGGTGGACACCCGCTATGGCTACACCTTC.

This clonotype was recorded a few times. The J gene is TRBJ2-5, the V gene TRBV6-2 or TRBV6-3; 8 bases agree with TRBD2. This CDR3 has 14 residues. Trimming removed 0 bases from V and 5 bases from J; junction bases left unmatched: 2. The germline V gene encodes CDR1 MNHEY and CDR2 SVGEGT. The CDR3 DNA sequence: TGTGCCAGCAGTTACTCGCCTAGCGGGGAGACCCAGTACTTC. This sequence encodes CASSYSPSGETQYF.

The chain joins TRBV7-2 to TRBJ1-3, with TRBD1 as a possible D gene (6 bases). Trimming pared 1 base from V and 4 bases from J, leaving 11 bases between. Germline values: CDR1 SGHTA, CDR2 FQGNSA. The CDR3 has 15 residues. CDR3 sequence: CASSLGSGTGNTIYF. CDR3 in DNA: TGTGCCAGCAGCTTAGGTTCAGGGACAGGAAACACCATATATTTT.

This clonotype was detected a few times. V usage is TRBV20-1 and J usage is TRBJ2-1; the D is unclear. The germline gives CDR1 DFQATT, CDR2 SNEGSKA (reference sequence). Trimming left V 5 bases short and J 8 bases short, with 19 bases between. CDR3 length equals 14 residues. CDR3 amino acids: CSADGLEVFDEQFF. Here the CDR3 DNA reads TGCAGTGCTGATGGCCTAGAGGTCTTCGATGAGCAGTTCTTC.

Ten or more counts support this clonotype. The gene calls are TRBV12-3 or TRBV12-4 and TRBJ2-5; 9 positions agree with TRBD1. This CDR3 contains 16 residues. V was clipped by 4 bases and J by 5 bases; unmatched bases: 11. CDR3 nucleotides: TGTGCCAGCAGTTCAACAGGACAGGGGCTTTGGGAGACCCAGTACTTC. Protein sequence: CASSSTGQGLWETQYF.

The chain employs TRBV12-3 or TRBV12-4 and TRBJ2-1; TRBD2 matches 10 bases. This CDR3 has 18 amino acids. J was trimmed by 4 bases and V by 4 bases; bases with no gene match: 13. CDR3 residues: CASSSPPPGTSAYNEQFF. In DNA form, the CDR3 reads TGTGCCAGCAGTTCCCCCCCTCCCGGGACTAGCGCTTACAATGAGCAGTTCTTC.

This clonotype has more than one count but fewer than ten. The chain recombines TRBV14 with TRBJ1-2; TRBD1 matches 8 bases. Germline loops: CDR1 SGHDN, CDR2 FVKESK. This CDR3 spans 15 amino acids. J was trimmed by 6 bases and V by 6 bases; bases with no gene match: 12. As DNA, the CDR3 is TGTGCCAGCAGACGAGGGGGGACAGGTGACCATGGCTACACCTTC. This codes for CASRRGGTGDHGYTF.

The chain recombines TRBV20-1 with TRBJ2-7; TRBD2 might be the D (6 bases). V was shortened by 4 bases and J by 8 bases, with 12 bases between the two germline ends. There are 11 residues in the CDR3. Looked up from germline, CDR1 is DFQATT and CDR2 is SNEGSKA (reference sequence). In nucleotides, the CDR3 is TGCAGTGCTACCTGGAGGGTCCAGCAGTACTTC. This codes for CSATWRVQQYF.

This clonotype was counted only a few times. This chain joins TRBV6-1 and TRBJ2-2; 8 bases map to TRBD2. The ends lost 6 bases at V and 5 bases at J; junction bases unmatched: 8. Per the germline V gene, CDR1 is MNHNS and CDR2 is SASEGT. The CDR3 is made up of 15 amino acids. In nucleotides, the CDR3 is TGTGCCAGCAGACCTACTAGCGGAGGGACCGGGGAGCTGTTTTTT. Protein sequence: CASRPTSGGTGELFF.

The CDR3 protein is CSARRSGSYNEQFF. Written as DNA, the CDR3 is TGCAGTGCTAGGCGAAGCGGGTCGTACAATGAGCAGTTCTTC. This rearrangement joins TRBV20-1 to TRBJ2-1, with D tentatively TRBD2 (6 bases). V was trimmed by 3 bases and J by 4 bases, leaving 13 bases between them. This CDR3 contains 14 residues. Looked up from germline, CDR1 is DFQATT and CDR2 is SNEGSKA (reference sequence).

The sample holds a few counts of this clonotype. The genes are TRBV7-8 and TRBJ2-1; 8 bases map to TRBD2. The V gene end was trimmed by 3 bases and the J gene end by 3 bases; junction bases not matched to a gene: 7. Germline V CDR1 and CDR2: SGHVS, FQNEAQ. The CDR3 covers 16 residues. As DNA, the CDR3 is TGTGCCAGCAGCTTGATAGCGGGGCCGGGCTACAATGAGCAGTTCTTC. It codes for CASSLIAGPGYNEQFF.

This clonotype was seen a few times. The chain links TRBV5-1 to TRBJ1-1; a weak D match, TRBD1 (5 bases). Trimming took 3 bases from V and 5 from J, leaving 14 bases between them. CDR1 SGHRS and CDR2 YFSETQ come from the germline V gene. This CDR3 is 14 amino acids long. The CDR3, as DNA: TGCGCCAGCAGCTGGGAGGCAGGGCTGACTGAAGCTTTCTTT. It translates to CASSWEAGLTEAFF. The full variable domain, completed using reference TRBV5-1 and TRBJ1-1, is KAGVTQTPRYLIKTRGQQVTLSCSPISGHRSVSWYQQTPGQGLQFLFEYFSETQRNKGNFPGRFSGRQFSNSRSEMNVSTLELGDSALYLCASSWEAGLTEAFFGQGTRLTVV.

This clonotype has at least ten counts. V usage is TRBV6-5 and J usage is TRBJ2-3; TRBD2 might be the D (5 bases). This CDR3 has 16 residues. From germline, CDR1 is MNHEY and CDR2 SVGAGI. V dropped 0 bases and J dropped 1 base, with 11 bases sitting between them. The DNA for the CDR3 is TGTGCCAGCAGTTACTCCCCAGCGCGGGGCACAGATACGCAGTATTTT. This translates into CASSYSPARGTDTQYF.

The CDR3 spells CASSLYDGGQVNNEQFF. For the CDR3, the DNA is TGTGCCAGCAGTTTATACGATGGAGGGCAGGTGAACAATGAGCAGTTCTTC. The chain carries TRBV27 and TRBJ2-1, with D possibly being TRBD2 (6 bases). The CDR3 contains 17 residues. Germline assignment: CDR1 MNHEY and CDR2 SMNVEV (reference sequence). Deletions cut 1 base from V and 5 bases from J, with 18 bases between.

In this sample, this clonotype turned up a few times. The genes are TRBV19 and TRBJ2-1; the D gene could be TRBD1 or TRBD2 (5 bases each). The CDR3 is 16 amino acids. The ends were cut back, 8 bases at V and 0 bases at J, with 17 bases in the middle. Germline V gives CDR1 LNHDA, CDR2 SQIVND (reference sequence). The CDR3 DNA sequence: TGTGCCAGTTCCTCACCGGGACGCCTCTCCTACAATGAGCAGTTCTTC. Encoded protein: CASSSPGRLSYNEQFF.

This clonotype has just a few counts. CDR3 DNA: TGCAGCGTTGGAGGGGGAAGGGGGAACACTGAAGCTTTCTTT. It yields the protein CSVGGGRGNTEAFF. V gene TRBV29-1 combines with J gene TRBJ1-1; a weak D match, TRBD1 (6 bases). The CDR3 is 14 residues long. Germline values: CDR1 SQVTM, CDR2 ANQGSEA. V lost 4 bases, J lost 1 base, and 13 bases lay in between.

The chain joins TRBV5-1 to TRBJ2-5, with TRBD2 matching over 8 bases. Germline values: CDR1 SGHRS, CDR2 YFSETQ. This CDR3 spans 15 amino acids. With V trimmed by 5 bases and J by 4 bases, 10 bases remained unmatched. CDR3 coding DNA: TGCGCCAGCAGAACAACTAGCGGAGGAGGAGAGACCCAGTACTTC. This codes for CASRTTSGGGETQYF.

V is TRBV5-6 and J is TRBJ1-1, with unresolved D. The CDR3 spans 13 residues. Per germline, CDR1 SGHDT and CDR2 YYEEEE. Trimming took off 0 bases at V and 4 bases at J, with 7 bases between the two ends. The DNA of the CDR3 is TGTGCCAGCAGCTTGGGGGTGGCCACTGAAGCTTTCTTT. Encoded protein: CASSLGVATEAFF.

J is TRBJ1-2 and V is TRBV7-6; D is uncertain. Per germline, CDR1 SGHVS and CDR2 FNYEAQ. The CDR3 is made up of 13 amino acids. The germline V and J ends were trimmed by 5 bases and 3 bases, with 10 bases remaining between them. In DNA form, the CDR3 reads TGTGCCAGCAGCCTCGGACTCGACTATGGCTACACCTTC. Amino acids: CASSLGLDYGYTF.